Listed below are T cell receptor beta chains from one sample, sequenced in a study of cytomegalovirus exposure and HLA in healthy donors. Using immunoSEQ multiplex PCR, the repertoire was profiled, and TCRdb retains in-frame clones only, with some absent. The data show over 110,000 clones, with roughly 80% seen just once and just under 1% held by the top ten. The specimen sequenced was PBMCs. Every receptor here comes from a man aged 18 to 29 in good health and CMV-seronegative. CDR3s include the opening cysteine and the closing phenylalanine or tryptophan. The D gene is left open where the match is weak. Some rows have no size entry. The others give once, few or many, or a class for an expanded clone.

V gene,D gene,J gene,clone size,CDR3 DNA,CDR3 protein
TRBV29-1,.,TRBJ1-1,few,TGCAGCGTAGTGGACAGCACTGAAGCTTTCTTT,CSVVDSTEAFF
TRBV5-1,.,TRBJ1-5,.,TGCGCCAGCAGCTCGGGGGAGGGATCAGGGCAGCCCCAGCATTTT,CASSSGEGSGQPQHF
TRBV19,.,TRBJ1-1,.,TGTGCCAGTAGTATAAACACAGGGAACACTGAAGCTTTCTTT,CASSINTGNTEAFF
TRBV13,TRBD1,TRBJ2-5,.,TGTGCCAGCAGCTTAGGTCAAACAGGGGGCCAAGAGACCCAGTACTTC,CASSLGQTGGQETQYF
TRBV7-2,.,TRBJ2-7,.,TGTGCCAGCAGCGCAGGGGTTGGGGGATCCTACGAGCAGTACTTC,CASSAGVGGSYEQYF
TRBV7-9,.,TRBJ2-1,.,TGTGCCAGCAGCTTACCCGACGGGGATATTGAGCAGTTCTTC,CASSLPDGDIEQFF
TRBV11-2,.,TRBJ1-3,.,TGTGCCAGCAGCCCAGGGCGGGAGGGAAACACCATATATTTT,CASSPGREGNTIYF
TRBV13,TRBD1,TRBJ2-3,.,TGTGCCAGCAGCCCGGACAGGGGAGATACGCAGTATTTT,CASSPDRGDTQYF
TRBV11-2,TRBD2,TRBJ2-2,.,TGTGCCAGCTCACTAGCGGGGGGCAGGAACACCGGGGAGCTGTTTTTT,CASSLAGGRNTGELFF
TRBV4-1,.,TRBJ1-1,.,TGCGCCAGCAGCCGCCTCAGGGAGGGGAACACTGAAGCTTTCTTT,CASSRLREGNTEAFF
TRBV4-3,TRBD1,TRBJ2-7,.,TGCGCCAGCAGCCAAGATACCGGGACAGGGAACTACGAGCAGTACTTC,CASSQDTGTGNYEQYF
TRBV30,.,TRBJ1-2,.,TGTGCCTGGAGGGGTCTGGGAGGCTATGGCTACACCTTC,CAWRGLGGYGYTF
TRBV27,TRBD1,TRBJ2-6,.,TGTGCCAGCAGTCGACAGGGGGCCGGCTCTGGGGCCAACGTCCTGACTTTC,CASSRQGAGSGANVLTF
TRBV15,.,TRBJ2-4,.,TGTGCCACCAGCGAATCGACTCCCCTGGCCAAAAACATTCAGTACTTC,CATSESTPLAKNIQYF
TRBV7-9,.,TRBJ1-4,.,TGTTCCAGCAGCCTTGTACAGGCAACTAATGAAAAACTGTTTTTT,CSSSLVQATNEKLFF
TRBV13,.,TRBJ1-1,.,TGTGCCAGCAGCTTAGGGGGAGTGGGGTATTTCAACACTGAAGCTTTCTTT,CASSLGGVGYFNTEAFF
TRBV19,.,TRBJ1-2,.,TGTGCCAGTAGTCTAGGCCGAACAGAATATGGCTACACCTTC,CASSLGRTEYGYTF
TRBV7-9,.,TRBJ1-4,.,TGTGCCAGCAGCTTAGGACACAGCGGCGCAACTAATGAAAAACTGTTTTTT,CASSLGHSGATNEKLFF
TRBV6-1,TRBD1,TRBJ1-1,.,TGTGCCAGCAGTCAAACCGGGACAGGAGGAGCTGAAGCTTTCTTT,CASSQTGTGGAEAFF
TRBV19,TRBD1,TRBJ1-1,few,TGTGCCAGTACCCAAAGGACAGGGGCTGGTTCCTGGTACACTGAAGCTTTCTTT,CASTQRTGAGSWYTEAFF
TRBV5-6,.,TRBJ2-7,once,TGTGCCAGCAGCTTGTCGTCCTACGAGCAGTACTTC,CASSLSSYEQYF
TRBV6-5,.,TRBJ1-2,.,TGTGCCAGCAGTCAGGGGTCGGGCTACTATGGCTACACCTTC,CASSQGSGYYGYTF
TRBV27,TRBD1,TRBJ1-5,.,TGTGCCAGCTGGACAGGGGGCTGGAATCAGCCCCAGCATTTT,CASWTGGWNQPQHF
TRBV15,TRBD1,TRBJ2-7,once,TGTGCCACCAGCGGTCCAGGGGGCGCCGAGCAGTACTTC,CATSGPGGAEQYF
TRBV14,.,TRBJ1-2,.,TGTGCCAGCAGCCAACTATCATATCCCGGCTACACCTTC,CASSQLSYPGYTF
TRBV6-5,.,TRBJ2-2,.,TGTGCCAGCAGTTACGGAGGGCCCGGGGAGCTGTTTTTT,CASSYGGPGELFF
TRBV5-1,TRBD2,TRBJ2-5,few,TGCGCCAGCAGCTTGGGACTAGCGGGGGGGACGCAAGAGACCCAGTACTTC,CASSLGLAGGTQETQYF
TRBV5-4,.,TRBJ1-3,.,TGTGCCAGCAGCAGACGATCGGGAGCTGGAAACACCATATATTTT,CASSRRSGAGNTIYF
TRBV7-2,.,TRBJ2-1,once,TGTGCCAGCAGCTTAGCGCTGGGGCAGACTGACCAGTTCTTC,CASSLALGQTDQFF
TRBV6-4,TRBD1,TRBJ1-2,.,TGTGCCAGCAGTGCTGCAGGGGGCGGCTATGGCTACACCTTC,CASSAAGGGYGYTF
TRBV30,TRBD1,TRBJ1-1,.,TGTGCCTGGAGTGACAGGGACAGGCTAATTGGTCCTGAAGCTTTCTTT,CAWSDRDRLIGPEAFF
TRBV2,TRBD2,TRBJ2-5,.,TGTGCCAGCATAGCGGGGGGCCAAGAGACCCAGTACTTC,CASIAGGQETQYF
TRBV4-3,.,TRBJ2-7,.,TGCGCCAGCAGCCGCCGGACAACCGACGAGCAGTACTTC,CASSRRTTDEQYF
TRBV5-8,.,TRBJ1-1,.,TGTGCCAGCAGCTTGGTCAGGGCTGAAGCTTTCTTT,CASSLVRAEAFF
TRBV7-9,.,TRBJ1-2,.,TGTGCCAGCAGAACCGGGAATTCCTATGGCTACACCTTC,CASRTGNSYGYTF
TRBV19,.,TRBJ2-7,once,TGTGCCAGTAGTATCCAACCCAGGGGTCCCTACGAGCAGTACTTC,CASSIQPRGPYEQYF
TRBV29-1,.,TRBJ2-2,once,TGCAGCGTGGGCGAAGGCAGCAACACCGGGGAGCTGTTTTTT,CSVGEGSNTGELFF
TRBV4-2,TRBD2,TRBJ2-7,.,TGTGCCAGCAGCCAAGATTGGGGAGGGCGCTACGAGCAGTACTTC,CASSQDWGGRYEQYF
TRBV7-2,TRBD1,TRBJ2-3,.,TGTGCCAGCAGCCATGGACAGGGTTCAGATACGCAGTATTTT,CASSHGQGSDTQYF
TRBV30,.,TRBJ2-1,.,TGTGCCTGGAGGGCGGGGACCTACAATGAGCAGTTCTTC,CAWRAGTYNEQFF
TRBV4-2,TRBD1,TRBJ1-1,few,TGTGCCAGCAGCCAACCCTGGGACAGGATGAACACTGAAGCTTTCTTT,CASSQPWDRMNTEAFF
TRBV19,.,TRBJ2-7,.,TGTGCCAGTAGTACGGGGGTATGGAACTCCTACGAGCAGTACTTC,CASSTGVWNSYEQYF
TRBV7-2,.,TRBJ2-1,.,TGTGCCAGCAGCTTAAACGACAGGTATTACTACAATGAGCAGTTCTTC,CASSLNDRYYYNEQFF
TRBV5-6,TRBD1,TRBJ1-5,.,TGTGCCAGCAGCTCATCCGGGACAGATAATCAGCCCCAGCATTTT,CASSSSGTDNQPQHF